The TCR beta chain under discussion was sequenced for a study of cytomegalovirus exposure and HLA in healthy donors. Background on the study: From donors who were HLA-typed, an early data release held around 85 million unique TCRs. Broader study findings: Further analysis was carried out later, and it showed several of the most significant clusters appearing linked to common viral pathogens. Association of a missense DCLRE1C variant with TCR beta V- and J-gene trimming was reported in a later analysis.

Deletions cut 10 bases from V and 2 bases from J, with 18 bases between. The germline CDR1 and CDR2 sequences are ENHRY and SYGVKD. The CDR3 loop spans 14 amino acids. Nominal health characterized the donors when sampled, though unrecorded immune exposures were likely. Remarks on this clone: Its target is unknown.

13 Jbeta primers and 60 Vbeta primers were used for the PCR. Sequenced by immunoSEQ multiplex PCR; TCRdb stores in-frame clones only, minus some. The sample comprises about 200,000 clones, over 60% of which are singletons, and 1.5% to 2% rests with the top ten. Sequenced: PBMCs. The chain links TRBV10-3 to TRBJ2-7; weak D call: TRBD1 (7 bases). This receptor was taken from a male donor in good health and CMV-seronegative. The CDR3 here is CATRQGGFTYEQYF. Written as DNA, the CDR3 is TGTGCCACTAGACAGGGAGGTTTTACCTACGAGCAGTACTTC.